Below, 19 T cell receptor beta chains from the same sample are listed, as sequenced in a study of shared clonotypes between healthy human individuals. The method was immunoSEQ multiplex PCR; TCRdb's version includes in-frame clones alone and lacks a portion of them. The sample consists of about 1.5 million clones, 95% to 99% of them appearing once. Sequencing was done on a sample of naive CD4+ T cells sorted from blood. The subset here: CD45RA+ positively selected. These receptors originate from a man aged 25-45 years in good health.

V usage is TRBV6-4 and J usage is TRBJ1-2; 7 bases agree with TRBD1. Per germline, CDR1 MRHNA and CDR2 SNTAGT. The CDR3 extends over 14 amino acids. J was trimmed by 4 bases and V by 5 bases; bases with no gene match: 7. CDR3 bases: TGTGCCAGCAGTTCGGGGAGGGGGCCCTATGGCTACACCTTC. Encoded protein: CASSSGRGPYGYTF.

The chain employs TRBV7-2 and TRBJ1-3; 7 bases fit TRBD1. After removal of 5 bases from V and 0 bases from J, the junction contained 7 bases not matched to a gene. The length of the CDR3 is 16 residues. Germline-derived CDR1 and CDR2 are SGHTA and FQGNSA. CDR3 bases: TGTGCCAGCAGCCCGTTCAGGGGGGACTCTGGAAACACCATATATTTT. Encoded protein: CASSPFRGDSGNTIYF.

The chain employs TRBV7-2 and TRBJ2-5; D call uncertain. Looked up from germline, CDR1 is SGHTA and CDR2 is FQGNSA. Trimming pared 1 base from V and 4 bases from J, leaving 7 bases between. The CDR3 is made up of 13 amino acids. As DNA, the CDR3 is TGTGCCAGCAGCTTAGGGGGATCAGAGACCCAGTACTTC. Translated: CASSLGGSETQYF.

The chain combines TRBV11-2 with TRBJ2-2, with 8 bases identical to TRBD1. The CDR3 sequence is 14 residues long. Germline assignment: CDR1 SGHAT and CDR2 FQNNGV. The J segment lost 4 bases and the V segment lost 6 bases, leaving 4 bases of the junction unmatched. CDR3 in amino acids: CASSRTGPTGELFF. CDR3 nucleotide sequence: TGTGCCAGCAGTCGGACAGGGCCCACCGGGGAGCTGTTTTTT.

CDR3 amino acids: CASSESSSSGSYEQFF. The CDR3, as DNA: TGCGCCAGCAGTGAGTCGAGTAGTAGCGGGAGTTATGAGCAGTTCTTC. This sequence joins TRBV10-1 and TRBJ2-1, with 9 bases aligning to TRBD2. This CDR3 is 16 amino acids long. J lost 8 bases, V lost 0 bases, and 8 bases had no gene match. The germline V gene has CDR1 WNHNN and CDR2 SYGVQD (reference sequence).

V usage is TRBV28 and J usage is TRBJ2-4; 7 nucleotides match TRBD1. This CDR3 comprises 14 residues. Germline CDR1 is MDHEN and CDR2 is SYDVKM. J gave up 6 bases and V 4 bases, and 6 bases lay outside the gene matches. Written as DNA, the CDR3 is TGTGCCAGCAGTTCCCCCGGGACAGCAAACATTCAGTACTTC. Protein: CASSSPGTANIQYF.

V is TRBV10-1 and J is TRBJ2-3; 12 bases line up with TRBD2. The CDR3 consists of 15 residues. From germline, CDR1 is WNHNN and CDR2 SYGVQD (reference sequence). Trimming cost V 5 bases and J 3 bases; bases outside gene matches: 3. CDR3 coding DNA: TGCGCCAGCAGTAAGACTAGCGGGAGAACAGATACGCAGTATTTT. It yields the protein CASSKTSGRTDTQYF.

The rearrangement uses TRBV2 and TRBJ1-2, with a possible D match to TRBD1 (6 bases). Trimming cost V 1 base and J 2 bases, with 11 bases left between them. The CDR3 runs 15 residues. Germline values: CDR1 SNHLY, CDR2 FYNNEI. This CDR3 reads CASSEETGVNYGYTF. Written as DNA, the CDR3 is TGTGCCAGCAGTGAAGAGACAGGAGTCAACTATGGCTACACCTTC.

The chain employs TRBV7-9 and TRBJ1-5; TRBD1 agrees at 9 bases. This CDR3 comprises 14 residues. J was trimmed by 6 bases and V by 5 bases; bases with no gene match: 5. Looked up from germline, CDR1 is SEHNR and CDR2 is FQNEAQ (reference sequence). The CDR3, as DNA: TGTGCCAGCAGCCGACAGGGGGACAGTCAGCCCCAGCATTTT. This sequence encodes CASSRQGDSQPQHF. Full variable domain (rest looked up from reference TRBV7-9 and TRBJ1-5): DTGVSQNPRHKITKRGQNVTFRCDPISEHNRLYWYRQTLGQGPEFLTYFQNEAQLEKSRLLSDRFSAERPKGSFSTLEIQRTEQGDSAMYLCASSRQGDSQPQHFGDGTRLSIL.

The rearrangement joins TRBV27 to TRBJ1-1; D is ambiguous. The CDR3 extends over 15 amino acids. V gave up 6 bases and J gave up 11 bases, with 25 bases separating them. Germline lookup yields CDR1 MNHEY and CDR2 SMNVEV (reference sequence). The CDR3 DNA reads TGTGCCAGCAGAACGCGTCAGGTCACGACGCGGAGTGCTTTCTTT. Translating gives CASRTRQVTTRSAFF.

The chain is built from TRBV27 and TRBJ2-3, with D perhaps matching TRBD1 (6 bases). Trimming stripped 8 bases from V and 0 bases from J, with 15 bases between. In germline, CDR1 is MNHEY, CDR2 SMNVEV (reference sequence). CDR3 size: 15 residues. CDR3 amino acids: CASGDIFSSTDTQYF. The CDR3 DNA reads TGTGCCAGCGGGGACATCTTTTCTAGCACAGATACGCAGTATTTT.

V is TRBV28 and J is TRBJ1-2, with 7 bases lining up with TRBD1. Germline V gene lookup returns CDR1 MDHEN and CDR2 SYDVKM. V shed 10 bases and J 2 bases; nucleotides not matched to a gene: 10. CDR3 length: 14 amino acids. This CDR3 is CAILPGGRNYGYTF. In DNA, the CDR3 is TGTGCCATCCTCCCAGGGGGTAGGAACTATGGCTACACCTTC.

The V and J genes are TRBV5-5 and TRBJ2-3, with TRBD2 matching over 7 bases. With 0 bases clipped from V and 3 bases from J, the junction kept 10 bases outside the gene matches. This CDR3 spans 17 amino acids. The germline V gene encodes CDR1 SGHKS and CDR2 YYEKEE (reference sequence). CDR3: CASSLGGGSGRTDTQYF. CDR3 bases: TGTGCCAGCAGCTTGGGGGGCGGTAGCGGGCGTACAGATACGCAGTATTTT. Full variable domain (outside the CDR3, taken from reference TRBV5-5 and TRBJ2-3): DAGVTQSPTHLIKTRGQQVTLRCSPISGHKSVSWYQQVLGQGPQFIFQYYEKEERGRGNFPDRFSARQFPNYSSELNVNALLLGDSALYLCASSLGGGSGRTDTQYFGPGTRLTVL.

The genes are TRBV29-1 and TRBJ2-7, with a tentative D call TRBD2 (7 bases). The ends were cut back, 4 bases at V and 4 bases at J, with 20 bases in the middle. Looked up from germline, CDR1 is SQVTM and CDR2 is ANQGSEA. The CDR3 sequence is 15 residues long. CDR3 sequence reads: CSVGMGGGMRYEQYF. DNA for the CDR3: TGCAGCGTTGGGATGGGCGGGGGCATGAGGTACGAGCAGTACTTC.

This rearrangement joins TRBV30 to TRBJ2-3; D not resolved. V shed 5 bases and J shed 4 bases, with 19 bases lying between them. From germline, CDR1 is GTSNPN and CDR2 SVGIG (reference sequence). The CDR3 consists of 15 residues. The CDR3: CAWGDGPHTSDTQYF. CDR3 nucleotide sequence: TGTGCCTGGGGGGATGGACCTCACACATCAGATACGCAGTATTTT.

This sequence joins TRBV7-9 and TRBJ2-7; possibly TRBD1 or TRBD2 for D (6 bases each). V shed 5 bases and J shed 5 bases, with 13 bases lying between them. CDR3 length equals 13 residues. The V gene's germline CDR1 is SEHNR and CDR2 FQNEAQ (reference sequence). CDR3 coding DNA: TGTGCCAGCAGCGCCTATAGGGGGGACGAGCAGTACTTC. It encodes CASSAYRGDEQYF. Complete variable domain (other parts from reference TRBV7-9 and TRBJ2-7): DTGVSQNPRHKITKRGQNVTFRCDPISEHNRLYWYRQTLGQGPEFLTYFQNEAQLEKSRLLSDRFSAERPKGSFSTLEIQRTEQGDSAMYLCASSAYRGDEQYFGPGTRLTVT.

The chain has TRBV4-3 and TRBJ1-4; 9 bases map to TRBD1. V was clipped by 1 base and J by 8 bases; unmatched bases: 17. The germline V gene encodes CDR1 LGHNA and CDR2 YSLEER. CDR3 length: 19 residues. The chain's CDR3 is CASSQVYRGQDSRAEKLFF. The CDR3 region has the DNA TGCGCCAGCAGCCAAGTGTACAGGGGGCAGGACAGCCGTGCAGAAAAACTGTTTTTT.

The gene calls are TRBV5-1 and TRBJ1-3; a possible D gene is TRBD1 (5 bases). Trimming took off 2 bases at V and 0 bases at J, with 12 bases between the two ends. Germline V lookup: CDR1 SGHRS, CDR2 YFSETQ. CDR3 length: 16 amino acids. CDR3 region: CASSFGGKSSGNTIYF. The CDR3 DNA reads as TGCGCCAGCAGCTTTGGGGGGAAGAGCTCTGGAAACACCATATATTTT.

The chain couples TRBV27 to TRBJ2-7, with 11 nucleotides matching TRBD2. The germline V gene has CDR1 MNHEY and CDR2 SMNVEV (reference sequence). The CDR3 is 15 amino acids. V was pared by 5 bases and J by 2 bases, with 5 bases of the junction left unmatched. The CDR3 is CASSTRLAGTYEQYF. The CDR3 DNA sequence: TGTGCCAGCAGTACCAGACTAGCGGGGACCTACGAGCAGTACTTC.